This T cell receptor (beta chain) was found in a study of T cell responses to AZD1222 COVID-19 vaccine (dated by TCRdb to 2020 to 2022). Looking at the study overall: AZD1222 recipients with second doses at about 4 weeks or about 12 weeks were pooled, because spike-specific TCR depth and breadth did not differ between schedules. TCR sequencing covered roughly 230 trial participants: approximately 200 given two doses of AZD1222 and some 25 given two doses of MenACWY control vaccine. Enrollment into the trials was organized by age into subgroups of 18-55, 56-69 and 70-plus years, and those subgroups contained approximately 150, 30 and 60 TCR-sequenced participants, respectively. What the authors observed across the whole study: Nearly half of unique spike-specific TCRs reportedly recognized epitopes outside regions mutated in the B.1.351 and B.1.1.7 variants. Only a handful of AZD1222 recipients were SARS-CoV-2 seropositive at baseline, limiting conclusions about previously exposed vaccinees. Vaccine-associated CD4 TCRs spanned the whole spike protein, with dominant responses in regions 160-218 and 743-854. After two AZD1222 doses, spike-specific TCR breadth and depth were significantly higher than at day 0 and than in MenACWY recipients. Participants were mostly white British and included more females than males, and it was suggested by the authors that clonal diversity may have been underestimated. Because no day 14 peak-response samples were available, the repertoires could be characterized only after the peak T cell response. The 56-69-year group was small, and its depth increase did not reach significance, likely because of low power.

The CDR3 runs 14 residues from the cysteine to the phenylalanine. Left in the record is the CDR3 DNA by itself, 42 bases read in frame from the first base. Sequences ENHRY (CDR1) and SYGVKD (CDR2) are obtained from the germline V gene. Ends trimmed: V by 10 bases, J by 1 base; bases unmatched to a gene: 8. This clone was counted a few times. The target of this receptor is not known. Nothing much larger sits one base from this clone, and base qualities are not available. The CDR3 regions of human TCRbeta chains were analyzed by immunosequencing. In the authors' own workflow: Repertoire TCRs were matched against a reference library of SARS-CoV-2-specific TCRs generated with the MIRA antigen-specificity platform. Breadth was defined as the fraction of unique TCRs that were SARS-CoV-2-associated, and depth was defined as the fraction of total T cells that were SARS-CoV-2-associated. Using the MIRA data, each spike-specific TCR was assigned both to the spike region to which the TCR was reactive and to a CD4 or CD8 class. Log10-transformed breadth and depth values were compared by one-way ANOVA with Sidak's multiple comparisons tests. Not all clones reach the TCRdb copy of this immuneACCESS table, which keeps in-frame sequences only. Checked studies attribute under half of the gap to unresolved V genes and leave the rest unexplained. The D gene and trimming were derived from the DNA, and the V and J assignments and clone size from that table. The sample yields roughly 150,000 clones; over 75% were counted once. The biggest ten clones account for around 1.4% of the sample.

The time point label, as the study defines it: baseline before first vaccination. Samples from vaccinated people were obtained from the UK trials COV001 and COV002, which included a single-blind randomized controlled phase 2/3 trial of AZD1222 (ChAdOx1 nCoV-19) in healthy adults. For TCRbeta chain sequencing, PBMC samples from trial participants were taken at day 0 and at day 28 after the second dose. This clonotype was sampled from an adult in good health. The specimen was peripheral blood, collected on day 0 of AZD1222 vaccination. The rearranged chain carries TRBV10-3 and TRBJ1-1; TRBD1 agrees with 8 junctional bases. The nucleotide sequence reads as follows: TGTGCCACCCAACAGGGGGGCAGGAACACTGAAGCTTTCTTT. The encoded protein is CATQQGGRNTEAFF.